These T cell receptor beta chains were read from a single sample in a study of early T cells in non-severe SARS-CoV-2 infection. TCRdb reanalysed the 5' RACE reads using MiXCR and keeps one entry per CDR3 protein. The data contain some 76,000 distinct CDR3 sequences, about 16% of them singletons. Sequenced input: whole blood. All receptors come from an adult who was a healthcare worker with PCR-confirmed SARS-CoV-2 infection or an uninfected control (not recorded which). The CDR3 runs from the conserved cysteine through the conserved F or W. D genes are given only for firm matches. Rows give clone size only sometimes, using once, few, many, or a class for an expanded clone.

j_gene | d_gene | v_gene | abundance | CDR3aa | CDR3nt
TRBJ2-2 | . | TRBV27 | . | CASSSYGAAGELFF | TGTGCCAGCAGTTCATACGGGGCCGCCGGGGAGCTGTTTTTT
TRBJ1-1 | TRBD1 | TRBV20-1 | . | CSASQGVYTEAFF | TGCAGTGCGTCACAGGGGGTGTACACTGAAGCTTTCTTT
TRBJ1-5 | . | TRBV20-1 | many | CSARDPQRSNQPQHF | TGCAGTGCTAGAGACCCCCAAAGAAGCAATCAGCCCCAGCATTTT
TRBJ2-5 | . | TRBV4-3 | . | CASSQENREETQYF | TGCGCCAGCAGCCAAGAGAATAGGGAAGAGACCCAGTACTTC
TRBJ2-3 | . | TRBV9 | . | CASSVDASLTDTQYF | TGTGCCAGCAGCGTAGATGCTAGCCTCACAGATACGCAGTATTTT
TRBJ2-1 | . | TRBV21-1 | many | CASSKGGTSGDNEQFF | TGTGCCAGCAGCAAAGGGGGGACTAGCGGGGACAATGAGCAGTTCTTC
TRBJ2-4 | . | TRBV7-2 | . | CASSFRAGTKNIQYF | TGTGCCAGCAGCTTTCGAGCGGGTACCAAAAACATTCAGTACTTC
TRBJ1-5 | . | TRBV11-3 | many | CASSLGSGSGQPQHF | TGTGCCAGCAGCTTAGGTTCAGGGAGCGGCCAGCCCCAGCATTTT
TRBJ1-1 | . | TRBV7-2 | many | CASSPLPPGQMNTEAFF | TGTGCCAGCAGCCCCCTCCCCCCGGGACAAATGAACACTGAAGCTTTCTTT
TRBJ2-1 | . | TRBV2 | few | CASNPWNNEQFF | TGTGCCAGCAACCCTTGGAACAATGAGCAGTTCTTC